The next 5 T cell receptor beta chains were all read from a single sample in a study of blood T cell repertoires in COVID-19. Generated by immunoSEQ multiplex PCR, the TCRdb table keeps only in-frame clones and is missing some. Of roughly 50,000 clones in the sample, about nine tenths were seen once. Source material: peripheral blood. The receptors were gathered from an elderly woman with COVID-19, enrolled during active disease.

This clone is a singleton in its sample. The CDR3 DNA is TGTGCCAGTAGTAGGACTCAAAGCTCCTACGAGCAGTACTTC. Protein sequence: CASSRTQSSYEQYF. The chain employs TRBV19 and TRBJ2-7; D is possibly TRBD2 (5 bases). Trimming stripped 4 bases from V and 0 bases from J, with 10 bases between. This CDR3 spans 14 amino acids. Looked up from germline, CDR1 is LNHDA and CDR2 is SQIVND (reference sequence).

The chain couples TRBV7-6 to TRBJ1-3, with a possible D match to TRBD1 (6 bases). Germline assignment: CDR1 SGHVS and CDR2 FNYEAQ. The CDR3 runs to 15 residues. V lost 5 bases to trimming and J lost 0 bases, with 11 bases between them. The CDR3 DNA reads TGTGCCAGCAGCCCTGGACAGTCCTCTGGAAACACCATATATTTT. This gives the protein CASSPGQSSGNTIYF.

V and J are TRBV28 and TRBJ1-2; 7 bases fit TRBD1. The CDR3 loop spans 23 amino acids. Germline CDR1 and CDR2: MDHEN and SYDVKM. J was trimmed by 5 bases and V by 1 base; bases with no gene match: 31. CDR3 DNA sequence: TGTGCCAGCAGTTTATTATTTGCGGGTTCCCGGACTGAAAAGGGGGCGATATGGTATGGCTACACCTTC. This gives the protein CASSLLFAGSRTEKGAIWYGYTF.

The CDR3 loop is CASSAGLQETQYF. CDR3 coding DNA: TGTGCCAGCAGTGCGGGACTACAAGAGACCCAGTACTTC. V gene TRBV2 combines with J gene TRBJ2-5; 7 bases agree with TRBD2. This CDR3 is 13 amino acids long. J gave up 2 bases and V 4 bases, and 1 base lay outside the gene matches. CDR1 is SNHLY, CDR2 FYNNEI, per germline.

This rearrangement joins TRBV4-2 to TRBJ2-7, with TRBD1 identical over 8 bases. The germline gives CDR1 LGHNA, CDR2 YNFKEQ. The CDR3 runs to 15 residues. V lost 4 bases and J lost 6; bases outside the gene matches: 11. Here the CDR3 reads CASSRRTGREGEQYF. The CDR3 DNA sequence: TGTGCCAGCAGCCGTAGGACAGGGCGAGAGGGCGAGCAGTACTTC.